Following are 20 T cell receptor beta chains from one sample sequenced in a study of regulatory T cells in long-lasting Graves disease (dated by TCRdb to 2020 to 2023). The library was prepared using multiplex PCR. This sample was sequenced with an Illumina HiSeq 4000. To build TCR beta libraries, CDR3 regions were amplified by Arm-PCR using iRepertoire HTBI primers. The public reads were quality trimmed at Q25 with fastp and then assembled into clones with MiXCR by TCRdb, keeping productive beta chains. Each CDR3 protein gets just one entry, which takes the most common genes and DNA from the rows behind it. This sample is represented by around 340,000 distinct CDR3 sequences; around 20% of them were singletons. 25% to 30% of the sample lies in the top ten. According to the study, the label for this sample's time point signals: persistent/refractory GD, antithyroid drugs over 5 years with positive TRAb. For both TCR sequencing and RNA sequencing, RNA was extracted from PBMCs using TRIzol.

The sample consisted of peripheral blood mononuclear cells (PBMCs), taken when the disease was refractory, from a patient treated with antithyroid drugs. Source of these receptors: a female donor with Graves disease.

This clonotype was detected many times. The chain links TRBV28 to TRBJ1-4, with D unresolved. V lost 5 bases, J lost 4 bases, and 5 bases lay in between. CDR1 is MDHEN, CDR2 SYDVKM, per germline. The CDR3 consists of 12 residues. The CDR3 DNA follows: TGTGCCAGCAGTCCCGTTAATGAAAAACTGTTTTTT. It translates to CASSPVNEKLFF.

A note on this clonotype: This could be a read error, since a much larger clone is one nucleotide away. The V and J genes are TRBV27 and TRBJ2-7; 11 nucleotides align to TRBD2. The trim removed 2 bases at V and 2 bases at J, leaving 5 bases unmatched. Germline V gene data show CDR1 as MNHEY and CDR2 as SMNVEV (reference sequence). The CDR3 has 16 residues. The CDR3 loop reads CASSLPSGRHTYEQYF. CDR3 nucleotides: TGTGCCAGCAGTTTACCTAGCGGGAGGCACACCTACGAGCAGTACTTC.

This clonotype was counted many times. The chain links TRBV7-9 to TRBJ1-1; D unresolved. Per the germline V gene, CDR1 is SEHNR and CDR2 is FQNEAQ (reference sequence). The CDR3 consists of 13 residues. V was cut by 4 bases and J by 1 base, with 7 bases left in between. CDR3 amino acids: CASSWGPNTEAFF. CDR3 nucleotide sequence: TGTGCCAGCAGCTGGGGTCCGAACACTGAAGCTTTCTTT.

A note on this clonotype: Possible read error: a much larger clone is one base away. The chain combines TRBV6-2 or TRBV6-3 with TRBJ1-6; D not resolved. The CDR3 runs to 14 residues. The V and J ends lost 2 bases and 7 bases respectively, with 9 bases between them. Germline CDR1 is MNHEY and CDR2 is SVGEGT. The CDR3 here is CASSYGRLNSPLHF. The DNA of the CDR3 is TGTGCCAGCAGTTACGGCAGGCTGAATTCACCCCTCCACTTT.

The chain carries TRBV24-1 and TRBJ2-5; 8 bases match TRBD1. Looked up from germline, CDR1 is KGHDR and CDR2 is SFDVKD. Unmatched junction bases numbered 11, after V lost 5 bases and J lost 1 base. CDR3 size: 17 residues. The CDR3 region is CATSARATDRGQETQYF. The CDR3 bases are TGTGCCACCAGTGCCCGAGCTACCGACAGGGGCCAAGAGACCCAGTACTTC.

Remarks on this clonotype: A much larger clone sits a single nucleotide away, making a read error possible. The chain joins TRBV6-2 or TRBV6-3 to TRBJ1-1; D unclear. Trimming pared 4 bases from V and 5 bases from J, leaving 11 bases between. The CDR3 sequence is 13 residues long. Germline lookup yields CDR1 MNHEY and CDR2 SVGEGT. CDR3 in DNA: TGTGCCAGCAGTTTCGCTATGACAACTGAAGCTTTCTTT. Translating gives CASSFAMTTEAFF.

Note on this clonotype: Germline and junction disagree at one end, which may indicate a read error. The J gene is TRBJ1-1, the V gene TRBV3-1, with 7 bases identical to TRBD1. CDR1 is LGHDT, CDR2 YNNKEL, per germline (reference sequence). CDR3 length: 16 amino acids. In DNA, the CDR3 is TGTGCCAGCAGCCAATATATAGGCAGGGGGAACACTGAAGCTTACTTT. Amino acid sequence: CASSQYIGRGNTEAYF.

The chain links TRBV29-1 to TRBJ2-7, with 8 bases aligning to TRBD2. V lost 0 bases, J lost 5 bases, and 12 bases stayed unmatched. The CDR3 runs to 16 residues. CDR1 SQVTM and CDR2 ANQGSEA come from the germline V gene. The CDR3 DNA reads as TGCAGCGTTGAAGACACTAAGAGCGGGAGTATCAACGAGCAGTACTTC. Translation gives CSVEDTKSGSINEQYF.

This clonotype appeared many times. This chain connects TRBV11-2 to TRBJ2-7, with D perhaps TRBD2 (5 bases). The V gene's germline CDR1 is SGHAT and CDR2 FQNNGV. The V and J ends lost 0 bases and 3 bases respectively, with 12 bases between them. The length of the CDR3 is 15 residues. The CDR3 here is CASSLDREDYYEQYF. For the CDR3, the DNA is TGTGCCAGCAGCTTAGATCGGGAAGATTACTACGAGCAGTACTTC.

This clonotype was seen many times. This chain joins TRBV28 and TRBJ2-1, with a weak D call TRBD1 (6 bases). Germline loops: CDR1 MDHEN, CDR2 SYDVKM. The length of the CDR3 is 13 residues. The V end lost 4 bases, the J end lost 8 bases, and 12 bases lay between the germline ends. The DNA for the CDR3 is TGTGCCAGCAGTTGGGGGCGGGTGGATGAGCAGTTCTTC. Amino acids: CASSWGRVDEQFF. Together with reference TRBV28 and TRBJ2-1, the CDR3 gives the full variable domain: DVKVTQSSRYLVKRTGEKVFLECVQDMDHENMFWYRQDPGLGLRLIYFSYDVKMKEKGDIPEGYSVSREKKERFSLILESASTNQTSMYLCASSWGRVDEQFFGPGTRLTVL.

This clonotype has ten or more counts. The V and J genes are TRBV28 and TRBJ1-1; 7 nucleotides agree with TRBD1. Germline V gene sequence: CDR1 MDHEN, CDR2 SYDVKM. The trim removed 7 bases at V and 4 bases at J, leaving 12 bases unmatched. This CDR3 is 15 amino acids long. The CDR3 is CASKAGGYVGTEAFF. The CDR3 nucleotides read TGTGCCAGCAAGGCAGGGGGGTATGTAGGCACTGAAGCTTTCTTT.

This chain uses TRBV27 with TRBJ2-5, with 9 bases fitting TRBD2. V dropped 5 bases and J dropped 5; count of bases not matched to a gene: 6. The CDR3 contains 14 residues. Germline assignment: CDR1 MNHEY and CDR2 SMNVEV (reference sequence). The CDR3 DNA sequence: TGTGCCAGCAGTGCGGGACTAGCAGGGGAGACCCAGTACTTC. Amino acids: CASSAGLAGETQYF.

The chain employs TRBV19 and TRBJ2-7; D may correspond to TRBD1 or TRBD2 (6 bases each). The CDR3 length is 15 residues. Trimming took off 1 base at V and 5 bases at J, with 15 bases between the two ends. Germline V lookup: CDR1 LNHDA, CDR2 SQIVND (reference sequence). The CDR3 region has the DNA TGTGCCAGTAGTATAGTGGGGGGCGAATTCCACGAGCAGTACTTC. Encoded protein: CASSIVGGEFHEQYF.

This clonotype was picked up many times. The chain carries TRBV2 and TRBJ1-2, with D perhaps TRBD1 (5 bases). Germline V CDR1 and CDR2: SNHLY, FYNNEI. V lost 3 bases and J lost 3, with 14 bases in between. The length of the CDR3 is 15 residues. CDR3 region: CASSDSKEGDYGYTF. The CDR3 DNA reads TGTGCCAGCAGTGATAGCAAGGAAGGGGACTATGGCTACACCTTC.

The sample holds many counts of this clonotype. The rearrangement uses TRBV11-2 and TRBJ2-7; D is ambiguous. This CDR3 contains 14 residues. With 1 base removed from V and 2 bases from J, the gap between germline ends came to 9 bases. Looked up from germline, CDR1 is SGHAT and CDR2 is FQNNGV. CDR3 region: CASSLGRLAYEQYF. The CDR3 DNA reads as TGTGCCAGCAGCTTAGGACGGTTGGCCTACGAGCAGTACTTC.

This clonotype was seen a handful of times. The chain joins TRBV19 to TRBJ1-1; D unresolved. V lost 0 bases and J lost 0, with 2 bases in between. Germline values: CDR1 LNHDA, CDR2 SQIVND (reference sequence). The CDR3 consists of 13 residues. CDR3: CASSIELNTEAFF. The CDR3 region has the DNA TGTGCCAGTAGTATAGAACTGAACACTGAAGCTTTCTTT. The variable domain in full, with the rest retrieved from reference TRBV19 and TRBJ1-1, is DGGITQSPKYLFRKEGQNVTLSCEQNLNHDAMYWYRQDPGQGLRLIYYSQIVNDFQKGDIAEGYSVSREKKESFPLTVTSAQKNPTAFYLCASSIELNTEAFFGQGTRLTVV.

This clonotype was detected a few times. The chain employs TRBV19 and TRBJ1-5; the D gene is possibly TRBD1 (5 bases). This CDR3 has 17 amino acids. Germline CDR1 is LNHDA and CDR2 is SQIVND (reference sequence). V lost 2 bases and J lost 7, with 21 bases in between. The CDR3 spells CASSIRGGLAQGQPQHF. Here the CDR3 DNA reads TGTGCCAGTAGTATACGGGGGGGTCTAGCCCAAGGGCAGCCCCAGCATTTT.

In its sample, this clonotype was seen many times. The rearrangement joins TRBV29-1 to TRBJ1-2; TRBD1 is a possible D gene (5 bases). V was cut by 6 bases and J by 5 bases, with 10 bases left in between. This CDR3 contains 11 residues. Germline lookup yields CDR1 SQVTM and CDR2 ANQGSEA. CDR3 residues: CSVGGHYGYTF. The CDR3 DNA reads as TGCAGCGTGGGGGGTCATTATGGCTACACCTTC.

This clonotype was picked up a small number of times. The chain has TRBV18 and TRBJ1-6, with D perhaps matching TRBD1 (5 bases). CDR3 size: 13 residues. The V gene lost 3 bases and the J gene lost 7 bases, with 7 bases spanning the gap. The germline CDR1 and CDR2 sequences are KGHSH and LQKENI. CDR3 nucleotide sequence: TGTGCCAGCTCACCGGACATAAATTCACCCCTCCACTTT. Translating gives CASSPDINSPLHF.

In nucleotides, the CDR3 is TGTGCCAGTAGCCTGATCGGGGGGGAAGCTTTCTTT. Protein: CASSLIGGEAFF. The V and J genes are TRBV19 and TRBJ1-1; perhaps TRBD1 as D (5 bases). The CDR3 contains 12 residues. Germline-derived CDR1 and CDR2 are LNHDA and SQIVND (reference sequence). The V end was cut by 6 bases, the J end by 8 bases, with 13 bases between.